This T cell receptor (beta chain) was recovered during a study of T cell repertoires in cytomegalovirus infection (dated by TCRdb to between 2018 and 2021). The study in broad terms: Alongside well-studied HLA-B-restricted epitopes, the peptide stimulations were aimed at recently identified HLA-C-restricted CMV epitopes, whose presentation resists viral immunomodulation. Donor HLA type was relevant to the analysis, because carriage of CMV infection together with the matching HLA type was indicated by public TCR beta signatures.

Sequencing was performed on an Illumina HiSeq 1500. The public reads were reprocessed in TCRdb via fastp at Q25 and MiXCR, keeping in-frame beta chains. Every entry covers one CDR3 protein and lists the most common genes and DNA from its rows. The sample table lists about 830,000 distinct CDR3 sequences, about 33% of them with a count of one. The ten largest account for about an eighth of the sample. This clonotype was observed a handful of times. Which antigen it targets is not known. Within one base of it there is no much larger clone, and no base qualities were kept. V lost 0 bases and J lost 7 bases; the stretch between them is 13 bases long. The CDR3 covers 15 residues, taking in both the cysteine and the phenylalanine. The CDR3 DNA has 45 bases and is translated from base 1. In the germline V gene, CDR1 corresponds to MGHRA and CDR2 to YSYEKL. What the authors observed across the whole study: In both this cohort and an independent cohort of some 380 donors, the cumulative frequency of public TCR beta family members distinguished carriers of CMV infection plus the relevant HLA type. The ex vivo response was dominated by HLA-C-restricted CMV-specific TCR beta clonotypes, which also provided the single most frequent clonotype in two of eight donors.

The treatment or condition label, as the study defines it: in vitro stimulation with specific CMV peptide epitopes to enrich CMV-specific T cells. The V and J genes are TRBV4-1 and TRBJ1-5; the D gene remains uncertain. The sequences come from cultured CD8+ T cells from PBMCs, collected from culture after CMV antigen stimulation. This receptor was identified in a human donor in good health (CMV status not recorded). Some clones in this sample may be carry-over from other donors' samples. The sequence in DNA is TGCGCCAGCAGCCAAGAAACTCCCAGTTCCCAGCCCCAGCATTTT. It encodes CASSQETPSSQPQHF.